The 31 T cell receptor beta chains listed next were all sequenced from one sample in a study of shared clonotypes between healthy human individuals. Only in-frame clones appear in the TCRdb table, and some are missing; sequencing was by immunoSEQ multiplex PCR. The sample lists approximately 92,000 clones, about 70% occurring once. The source material was memory CD8+ T cells sorted from blood. Regarding subset: CD45RO+ cells pooled with CCR7-negative TemRA cells. The receptors were sampled from a man aged 30 to 45 in good health.

The chain employs TRBV5-1 and TRBJ2-7; a possible D gene is TRBD1 (6 bases). V lost 4 bases, J lost 2 bases, and 16 bases lay in between. Germline CDR1 is SGHRS and CDR2 is YFSETQ. The CDR3 spans 15 residues. This CDR3 is CASSDQPGHTYEQYF. The CDR3 DNA reads TGCGCCAGCAGCGACCAACCGGGACATACCTACGAGCAGTACTTC.

V gene TRBV7-9 combines with J gene TRBJ1-3, with no clear D. The CDR3 consists of 16 residues. V was clipped by 3 bases and J by 0 bases, with 12 bases between them. Germline-derived CDR1 and CDR2 are SEHNR and FQNEAQ (reference sequence). In DNA, the CDR3 is TGTGCCAGCAGCTTTCCCGGCGGCTTCTCTGGAAACACCATATATTTT. This sequence encodes CASSFPGGFSGNTIYF.

The chain carries TRBV5-8 and TRBJ2-1, with TRBD2 matching 9 bases. The CDR3 consists of 15 residues. V lost 3 bases to trimming and J lost 4 bases; unmatched junction nucleotides: 5. Germline lookup yields CDR1 SGHTS and CDR2 YDEGEE. The CDR3 loop reads CASSSLAGEYNEQFF. The DNA of the CDR3 is TGTGCCAGCAGCTCCTTAGCGGGAGAATACAATGAGCAGTTCTTC.

The V gene is TRBV29-1, the J gene TRBJ1-2; D gene unclear. Germline CDR1 is SQVTM and CDR2 is ANQGSEA. The CDR3 loop spans 15 amino acids. Between the trimmed V and J ends, which lost 0 bases and 4 bases, there was a span of 15 bases. CDR3 nucleotide sequence: TGCAGCGTTGAAGATTCTGATAGGGAATCCTATGGCTACACCTTC. Amino acids: CSVEDSDRESYGYTF.

This clone occurred a few times. The rearrangement joins TRBV28 to TRBJ2-5; D is unclear. Germline CDR1 reads MDHEN; CDR2 reads SYDVKM. The CDR3 runs 15 residues. With 8 bases removed from V and 5 bases from J, the gap between germline ends came to 21 bases. CDR3 nucleotide sequence: TGTGCCAGCCGGTTTGGGGAACAACAAGTTGAGACCCAGTACTTC. Translating gives CASRFGEQQVETQYF.

V is TRBV6-5 and J is TRBJ2-1; D unclear. The germline CDR1 and CDR2 sequences are MNHEY and SVGAGI. V was shortened by 5 bases and J by 3 bases, with 14 bases between the two germline ends. The CDR3 has 15 residues. The CDR3 protein is CASSGVEMSYNEQFF. In DNA, the CDR3 is TGTGCCAGCAGTGGGGTAGAAATGAGCTACAATGAGCAGTTCTTC.

In this sample, this clone turned up once. This likely stems from a read error, as it lies one base from a far larger clone. This chain joins TRBV11-2 and TRBJ2-1; perhaps TRBD1 as D (6 bases). The germline gives CDR1 SGHAT, CDR2 FQNNGV. The CDR3 has 13 amino acids. The CDR3 sequence: CASLGSGHDEQLF. The CDR3 nucleotides read TGTGCCAGCTTGGGGTCGGGACATGATGAGCAGCTCTTC.

This rearrangement joins TRBV7-2 to TRBJ1-6; no reliable D call. Looked up from germline, CDR1 is SGHTA and CDR2 is FQGNSA. Trimming shortened V by 6 bases and J by 0 bases, and 18 bases separated the two germline ends. The CDR3 contains 18 residues. The CDR3 loop reads CASRPLVAESSYNSPLHF. In DNA, the CDR3 is TGTGCCAGCAGACCGTTGGTGGCAGAGAGCTCCTATAATTCACCCCTCCACTTT.

This clone appeared a few times. The rearrangement joins TRBV6-4 to TRBJ2-1; TRBD2 aligns across 8 bases. CDR1 and CDR2 (germline): MRHNA, SNTAGT. The CDR3 is made up of 15 amino acids. The J segment lost 4 bases and the V segment lost 0 bases, leaving 2 bases of the junction unmatched. The CDR3 reads CASSDSTSEYNEQFF. The CDR3 nucleotides are TGTGCCAGCAGTGACTCGACTAGCGAGTACAATGAGCAGTTCTTC.

This clone appeared a single time. Other nucleotide sequences from this sample produce the same CDR3. The rearrangement links TRBV27 to TRBJ2-1, with 10 bases that match TRBD2. CDR1 and CDR2 from the germline V gene are MNHEY and SMNVEV (reference sequence). The CDR3 length is 15 residues. Trimming cost V 5 bases and J 1 base; bases outside gene matches: 2. The CDR3 DNA reads TGTGCCAGCAGTCCTAGCGGGGGATCCTACAATGAGCAGTTCTTC. Protein: CASSPSGGSYNEQFF.

The chain employs TRBV14 and TRBJ2-7; 11 positions agree with TRBD2. The V gene end was trimmed by 1 base and the J gene end by 6 bases; junction bases not matched to a gene: 5. Germline values: CDR1 SGHDN, CDR2 FVKESK. The CDR3 has 15 amino acids. The chain's CDR3 is CASSQAQTSGTEQYF. The CDR3, as DNA: TGTGCCAGCAGCCAAGCCCAGACTAGCGGGACCGAGCAGTACTTC.

J is TRBJ2-7 and V is TRBV6-1; 8 positions match TRBD2. The germline V gene encodes CDR1 MNHNS and CDR2 SASEGT. The junction had 9 bases not matched to a gene; V was cut back by 8 bases and J by 6 bases. The CDR3 sequence is 13 residues long. CDR3 DNA: TGTGCCAGCGGATTGTCTAGCGGGCTCGAGCAGTACTTC. It encodes CASGLSSGLEQYF.

The rearrangement joins TRBV18 to TRBJ1-1, with D possibly being TRBD1 (5 bases). This CDR3 contains 12 residues. Germline V gene sequence: CDR1 KGHSH, CDR2 LQKENI. V was pared by 1 base and J by 7 bases, with 7 bases between. The CDR3 coding sequence is TGTGCCAGCTCACCACGCACAGGTGAAGCTTTCTTT. Its translation: CASSPRTGEAFF. The full variable domain, rest sourced from reference TRBV18 and TRBJ1-1, is NAGVMQNPRHLVRRRGQEARLRCSPMKGHSHVYWYRQLPEEGLKFMVYLQKENIIDESGMPKERFSAEFPKEGPSILRIQQVVRGDSAAYFCASSPRTGEAFFGQGTRLTVV.

This clone was counted a single time. The V call is TRBV7-5, the J call TRBJ2-1. TRBV7-5 is listed as a pseudogene. The CDR3 spans 13 residues. The CDR3 reads CASSVTMGNEQFF. The CDR3 bases are TGTGCCAGCAGCGTAACGATGGGGAATGAGCAGTTCTTC.

The rearrangement joins TRBV9 to TRBJ1-1; D might be TRBD1 (6 bases). Germline lookup yields CDR1 SGDLS and CDR2 YYNGEE. With 4 bases removed from V and 5 bases from J, the gap between germline ends came to 15 bases. The CDR3 sequence is 14 residues long. The CDR3 protein is CASSSQDSRTEAFF. The CDR3 region has the DNA TGTGCCAGCAGCTCACAGGACAGTAGGACTGAAGCTTTCTTT.

This clone was seen a single time. The V gene is TRBV19, the J gene TRBJ2-7; TRBD2 matches 7 bases. Germline V CDR1 and CDR2: LNHDA, SQIVND (reference sequence). CDR3 size: 13 residues. After removal of 4 bases from V and 3 bases from J, the junction contained 3 bases not matched to a gene. The CDR3 bases are TGTGCCAGTAGTAGGGCGGGAGACTACGAGCAGTACTTC. Translating gives CASSRAGDYEQYF.

The V gene is TRBV7-2, the J gene TRBJ2-1, with 7 bases aligning to TRBD2. This CDR3 comprises 13 residues. CDR1 is SGHTA and CDR2 is FQGNSA in the germline V gene. J was trimmed by 4 bases and V by 4 bases; bases with no gene match: 1. CDR3 in amino acids: CASSYSGYNEQFF. CDR3 nucleotide sequence: TGTGCCAGCAGCTATAGCGGGTACAATGAGCAGTTCTTC.

CDR3 DNA: TGTGCCAGCAGCTTGGGACCCTCCTCTGGAAACACCATATATTTT. It is translated as CASSLGPSSGNTIYF. The chain links TRBV5-6 to TRBJ1-3; D gene uncertain. V was pared by 0 bases and J by 0 bases, with 7 bases between. The germline V gene has CDR1 SGHDT and CDR2 YYEEEE. This CDR3 is built from 15 residues.

This clone has a handful of counts. The sample holds other DNA sequences that translate to the same CDR3. The CDR3 coding sequence is TGTGCCAGCAGCGGACGGGGGAACACTGAAGCTTTCTTT. The encoded protein is CASSGRGNTEAFF. The chain links TRBV5-4 to TRBJ1-1, with no clear D. Trimming shortened V by 4 bases and J by 1 base, and 8 bases separated the two germline ends. The CDR3 consists of 13 residues. Germline CDR1 reads SGHNT; CDR2 reads YYREEE (reference sequence).

The CDR3 here is CASSLGRLRAQYF. In DNA, the CDR3 is TGTGCCAGCAGCTTAGGACGGCTTAGGGCCCAGTACTTC. The genes are TRBV7-2 and TRBJ2-5, with D unclear. CDR1 and CDR2 (germline): SGHTA, FQGNSA. The germline V and J ends were trimmed by 1 base and 9 bases, with 12 bases remaining between them. The CDR3 spans 13 residues.

The rearrangement joins TRBV6-5 to TRBJ1-5; TRBD1 agrees at 8 bases. V trimming: 5 bases; J trimming: 6 bases; junction bases outside the gene matches: 3. Germline V gene lookup returns CDR1 MNHEY and CDR2 SVGAGI. The CDR3 runs to 13 residues. The CDR3 nucleotides are TGTGCCAGCAGTACAGGGGGTTCTCAGCCCCAGCATTTT. The encoded protein is CASSTGGSQPQHF.

CDR3 bases: TGTGCCAGCAATCCGGGACAGAGACTCCAAGAGACCCAGTACTTC. This encodes CASNPGQRLQETQYF. The V call is TRBV6-1, the J call TRBJ2-5, with TRBD1 matching over 7 bases. The trim removed 7 bases at V and 1 base at J, leaving 9 bases unmatched. Germline loops: CDR1 MNHNS, CDR2 SASEGT. The CDR3 runs to 15 residues.

This clone was counted ten times or more. The chain employs TRBV6-5 and TRBJ2-7, with a weak D call TRBD2 (5 bases). V was pared by 2 bases and J by 0 bases, with 11 bases between. The CDR3 consists of 15 residues. CDR1 is MNHEY, CDR2 SVGAGI, per germline. The CDR3: CASSYDSEGSYEQYF. CDR3 DNA: TGTGCCAGCAGTTACGATAGCGAGGGCTCCTACGAGCAGTACTTC.

This chain connects TRBV6-1 to TRBJ1-2, with no clear D. The germline V and J ends were trimmed by 11 bases and 5 bases, with 18 bases remaining between them. Germline V gene sequence: CDR1 MNHNS, CDR2 SASEGT. This CDR3 region has 13 residues. The CDR3: CAGWTARHYGYTF. The CDR3 DNA reads TGTGCCGGATGGACGGCGCGGCATTATGGCTACACCTTC.

This clone was observed at least ten times. This sample includes further DNA sequences coding for the same CDR3. This sequence joins TRBV7-9 and TRBJ2-1; D gene uncertain. The CDR3 is made up of 12 amino acids. The V gene's germline CDR1 is SEHNR and CDR2 FQNEAQ (reference sequence). V dropped 1 base and J dropped 8 bases, with 6 bases sitting between them. CDR3 DNA sequence: TGTGCCAGCAGCTTAGTAGTTCATGAGCAGTTCTTC. Translating it yields CASSLVVHEQFF.

The chain has TRBV19 and TRBJ2-1, with D possibly being TRBD2 (6 bases). The CDR3 length is 15 residues. V was clipped by 3 bases and J by 2 bases, with 11 bases between them. Per germline, CDR1 LNHDA and CDR2 SQIVND (reference sequence). CDR3 nucleotide sequence: TGTGCCAGTAGTATCGGGGGAGGTCCCTACAATGAGCAGTTCTTC. Its translation is CASSIGGGPYNEQFF.

The genes are TRBV11-1 and TRBJ1-1; no reliable D call. Trimming pared 1 base from V and 5 bases from J, leaving 2 bases between. The CDR3 covers 11 residues. The V gene's germline CDR1 is SGHAT and CDR2 FQDESV (reference sequence). The CDR3 DNA sequence: TGTGCCAGCAGCTTAGTAACTGAAGCTTTCTTT. Its protein product is CASSLVTEAFF.

A few counts support this clone. The chain uses TRBV19 and TRBJ1-5; D gene uncertain. This CDR3 contains 17 residues. Germline V gene data show CDR1 as LNHDA and CDR2 as SQIVND (reference sequence). Trimming took 0 bases from V and 3 from J, leaving 15 bases between them. CDR3 sequence reads: CASSIDLNRGSNQPQHF. The CDR3 nucleotides are TGTGCCAGTAGTATAGATCTTAACCGGGGTTCCAATCAGCCCCAGCATTTT.

The chain couples TRBV5-4 to TRBJ2-5, with D possibly TRBD1 on 6 matching bases. The ends were cut back, 0 bases at V and 6 bases at J, with 15 bases in the middle. CDR3 length equals 15 residues. In germline, CDR1 is SGHNT, CDR2 YYREEE (reference sequence). CDR3 sequence: CASSLDRGRGKTQYF. The DNA of the CDR3 is TGTGCCAGCAGCTTGGATCGAGGCAGGGGTAAGACCCAGTACTTC.

This chain joins TRBV7-9 and TRBJ2-7; the match to TRBD2 covers 9 bases. CDR1 and CDR2 (germline): SEHNR, FQNEAQ (reference sequence). The CDR3 covers 16 residues. V gave up 5 bases and J gave up 1 base; unmatched junction bases: 9. The CDR3 bases are TGTGCCAGCAGCCAGGATAGCGGGAGCCCTTCCTACGAGCAGTACTTC. Encoded protein: CASSQDSGSPSYEQYF.

This clone occurred once. CDR3 loop: CASSLTGTNTEAFF. The DNA of the CDR3 is TGTGCCAGCAGCCTAACCGGGACGAACACTGAAGCTTTCTTT. The rearrangement joins TRBV7-9 to TRBJ1-1, with D maybe TRBD1 (5 bases). CDR1 SEHNR and CDR2 FQNEAQ come from the germline V gene (reference sequence). The CDR3 is 14 residues long. Trimming removed 5 bases at V and 1 base at J, with 11 bases between.